One sample yielded the 20 T cell receptor beta chains listed below, sequenced in a study of shared clonotypes between healthy human individuals. Using immunoSEQ multiplex PCR, the repertoire was profiled, and TCRdb retains in-frame clones only, with some absent. The sample includes some 2,000,000 clones, 90% to 97% seen only once; the top ten take roughly 0.13%. The sample consisted of naive CD4+ T cells sorted from blood. Subset described: CD45RA+ positively selected. All receptors derive from a man aged 18 to 30 in good health.

About this clone itself: In the same sample, other DNA sequences code for this CDR3. The rearrangement joins TRBV20-1 to TRBJ2-7; D may match TRBD1 or TRBD2 (5 bases each). This CDR3 is 11 amino acids long. V lost 3 bases, J lost 7 bases, and 10 bases lay in between. The germline gives CDR1 DFQATT, CDR2 SNEGSKA (reference sequence). The CDR3 is CSARAGSEQYF. CDR3 DNA: TGCAGTGCTAGGGCAGGGAGTGAGCAGTACTTC.

This chain connects TRBV9 to TRBJ2-3, with 8 bases matching TRBD1. The trim removed 6 bases at V and 5 bases at J, leaving 11 bases unmatched. CDR1 and CDR2 from the germline V gene are SGDLS and YYNGEE. This CDR3 is built from 15 residues. The CDR3 is CASKRGQGSGDTQYF. The CDR3 coding sequence is TGTGCCAGCAAGCGCGGACAGGGCAGCGGAGATACGCAGTATTTT.

This rearrangement joins TRBV29-1 to TRBJ1-1, with D uncertain. The CDR3 loop spans 13 amino acids. Trimming took 3 bases from V and 0 from J, leaving 8 bases between them. Per the germline V gene, CDR1 is SQVTM and CDR2 is ANQGSEA. CDR3 protein: CSVERLMNTEAFF. DNA for the CDR3: TGCAGCGTTGAGAGACTGATGAACACTGAAGCTTTCTTT.

This sequence joins TRBV5-1 and TRBJ2-7; D ambiguous. Germline-derived CDR1 and CDR2 are SGHRS and YFSETQ. V dropped 8 bases and J dropped 2 bases, with 14 bases sitting between them. This CDR3 comprises 13 residues. The CDR3 loop is CASKLDGAYEQYF. CDR3 DNA sequence: TGCGCCAGTAAACTTGATGGGGCCTACGAGCAGTACTTC.

The chain carries TRBV29-1 and TRBJ2-7; D may be TRBD2 (6 bases). Trimming pared 6 bases from V and 5 bases from J, leaving 14 bases between. The CDR3 totals 12 residues. Germline V CDR1 and CDR2: SQVTM, ANQGSEA. The DNA of the CDR3 is TGCAGCGTCGTAACTAGCTACCACGAGCAGTACTTC. Translating gives CSVVTSYHEQYF.

Points on this clone: Within the sample, other DNA sequences also encode this same CDR3. V usage is TRBV2 and J usage is TRBJ2-3; D could derive from TRBD1 or TRBD2 (5 bases each). The germline V gene has CDR1 SNHLY and CDR2 FYNNEI. This CDR3 comprises 13 residues. Between the trimmed V and J ends, which lost 6 bases and 0 bases, there was a span of 7 bases. CDR3 bases: TGTGCCAGCAGGAGGGACAGCACAGATACGCAGTATTTT. Its translation is CASRRDSTDTQYF.

A single count supports this clone. Other DNA sequences of this sample code for an identical CDR3. This chain connects TRBV6-5 to TRBJ1-1; the match to TRBD1 covers 8 bases. With V trimmed by 5 bases and J by 4 bases, 6 bases remained unmatched. CDR3 length: 14 residues. The germline V gene has CDR1 MNHEY and CDR2 SVGAGI. CDR3 coding DNA: TGTGCCAGCAGTAGGACAGGGAGGGGCACTGAAGCTTTCTTT. Protein: CASSRTGRGTEAFF.

The V and J genes are TRBV28 and TRBJ2-7, with 10 bases aligning to TRBD1. Germline values: CDR1 MDHEN, CDR2 SYDVKM. The CDR3 is 16 amino acids. V lost 6 bases to trimming and J lost 5 bases; unmatched junction nucleotides: 13. CDR3 in DNA: TGTGCCAGCAGCTCCGGGACAGGGGCGAGATGGAACGAGCAGTACTTC. This sequence encodes CASSSGTGARWNEQYF.

V is TRBV6-1 and J is TRBJ1-1; D gene ambiguous. The CDR3 covers 14 residues. Trimming pared 1 base from V and 8 bases from J, leaving 14 bases between. Looked up from germline, CDR1 is MNHNS and CDR2 is SASEGT. The CDR3 protein is CASSEESAAREAFF. The CDR3 DNA reads TGTGCCAGCAGTGAAGAGTCGGCCGCCAGGGAAGCTTTCTTT.

The chain is built from TRBV2 and TRBJ1-3; TRBD1 matches 9 bases. There are 17 residues in the CDR3. J gave up 0 bases and V 6 bases, and 9 bases lay outside the gene matches. The germline V gene has CDR1 SNHLY and CDR2 FYNNEI. The CDR3 loop is CASRAGTGTLSGNTIYF. The CDR3 DNA follows: TGTGCCAGCAGGGCCGGGACAGGGACTCTCTCTGGAAACACCATATATTTT.

The V and J genes are TRBV2 and TRBJ2-5; 11 bases match TRBD2. Germline V CDR1 and CDR2: SNHLY, FYNNEI. The CDR3 extends over 15 amino acids. V was pared by 2 bases and J by 5 bases, with 4 bases of the junction left unmatched. The CDR3 protein is CASSESLAGGETQYF. The CDR3 DNA is TGTGCCAGCAGTGAAAGTCTAGCGGGGGGCGAGACCCAGTACTTC.

The table lists this clone with a count of one. V is TRBV28 and J is TRBJ2-5, with 7 bases identical to TRBD2. Trimming cost V 4 bases and J 1 base; bases outside gene matches: 3. From germline, CDR1 is MDHEN and CDR2 SYDVKM. This CDR3 has 14 residues. CDR3 nucleotide sequence: TGTGCCAGCAGTTGGGGGGGGACCCAAGAGACCCAGTACTTC. Residues: CASSWGGTQETQYF.

This clone is a singleton in its sample. Other DNA sequences of this sample code for an identical CDR3. V and J are TRBV30 and TRBJ2-2; D is tentatively TRBD1 or TRBD2 (5 bases each). The V end lost 0 bases, the J end lost 6 bases, and 11 bases lay between the germline ends. Germline CDR1 GTSNPN, CDR2 SVGIG (reference sequence). The CDR3 is made up of 14 amino acids. The CDR3 region is CAWSVGGGAGELFF. In nucleotides, the CDR3 is TGTGCCTGGAGTGTAGGTGGGGGAGCCGGGGAGCTGTTTTTT.

V is TRBV10-1 and J is TRBJ2-3; 7 bases are a match to TRBD1. The V segment lost 11 bases and the J segment 0 bases; nucleotides outside the gene matches: 11. The CDR3 totals 15 residues. Germline lookup yields CDR1 WNHNN and CDR2 SYGVQD (reference sequence). CDR3 nucleotide sequence: TGCGCCTCATCAAGGGGGCACGCTAGCACAGATACGCAGTATTTT. Residues: CASSRGHASTDTQYF.

V is TRBV5-1 and J is TRBJ2-1; D may be TRBD1 (5 bases). This CDR3 is 15 amino acids long. V was cut by 0 bases and J by 3 bases, with 10 bases left in between. The germline V gene encodes CDR1 SGHRS and CDR2 YFSETQ. The CDR3 DNA reads as TGCGCCAGCAGCTTGGGACTGGACATCTACAATGAGCAGTTCTTC. Translated, it gives CASSLGLDIYNEQFF.

V gene TRBV6-1 combines with J gene TRBJ1-1; 10 bases line up with TRBD1. CDR1 and CDR2 (germline): MNHNS, SASEGT. V shed 6 bases, J shed 5 bases, and the junction held 6 bases outside the gene matches. The CDR3 contains 14 residues. This CDR3 is CASRSPGQGTEAFF. CDR3 nucleotides: TGTGCCAGCAGATCTCCGGGACAGGGGACTGAAGCTTTCTTT.

This CDR3 is CASSEVGTGTWPQHF. CDR3 in DNA: TGTGCCAGCAGTGAAGTCGGGACAGGAACGTGGCCCCAGCATTTT. J is TRBJ1-5 and V is TRBV6-1, with 8 bases identical to TRBD1. After removal of 1 base from V and 9 bases from J, the junction contained 8 bases not matched to a gene. CDR3 size: 15 residues. Germline CDR1 and CDR2: MNHNS and SASEGT.

V usage is TRBV7-2 and J usage is TRBJ1-1; D might be TRBD1 (6 bases). Germline V CDR1 and CDR2: SGHTA, FQGNSA. CDR3 size: 13 residues. The V end lost 5 bases, the J end lost 10 bases, and 17 bases lay between the germline ends. CDR3 sequence (DNA): TGTGCCAGCAGCCTCACGGGGGCGCAAGTAGCTTTCTTT. Translation: CASSLTGAQVAFF.

This clone was seen only once. The V and J genes are TRBV27 and TRBJ2-7; 7 nucleotides line up with TRBD2. The V gene's germline CDR1 is MNHEY and CDR2 SMNVEV (reference sequence). The CDR3 consists of 15 residues. V shed 4 bases, J shed 5 bases, and the junction held 11 bases outside the gene matches. The CDR3 loop reads CASSSSAGAGDEQYF. DNA of the CDR3: TGTGCCAGCAGTTCCTCGGCGGGAGCCGGCGACGAGCAGTACTTC.

J is TRBJ2-3 and V is TRBV5-1, with D possibly matching TRBD1 (6 bases). The CDR3 consists of 16 residues. Germline assignment: CDR1 SGHRS and CDR2 YFSETQ. V shed 0 bases and J shed 5 bases, with 16 bases lying between them. CDR3 region: CASSLAPQGIGDTQYF. The DNA for the CDR3 is TGCGCCAGCAGCTTGGCCCCACAGGGCATTGGAGATACGCAGTATTTT.